By frequency in the sample, the clone carrying this T cell receptor (beta chain) is medium-sized (0.01 to 0.1%). Antigen: not known. This CDR3 spans 16 amino acids. V lost 4 bases to trimming and J lost 1 base, with 13 bases between them. Germline-derived CDR1 and CDR2 are KGHDR and SFDVKD. With the Oncomine TCR Beta short-read assay, DNA from cultured CD4+ T cells was sequenced. The authors extracted genomic DNA from cultured CD4+ T cells. MiXCR, run by TCRdb on the PCR reads, gives a single entry per CDR3 protein. Of approximately 11,000 distinct CDR3 sequences listed, roughly 28% were seen once; the top ten hold 8.8%. Treatment described: roughly 10-day PBMC culture with coronavirus spike peptide pools or control peptides (ViraFEST assay). Per-well cultures of millions of PBMCs received roughly 9.8 IU/ml IL-2 and around 10 ug/ml peptide pools. The data were taken from a study of vaccination and CD4 T cells after COVID-19. For the study at large: Spike peptides, overlapping and drawn from SARS-CoV-2, HCoV-NL63, HCoV-OC43 and HCoV-229E, were used to stimulate cells.

This receptor was identified in a human donor who had recovered from COVID-19. Sample: CD4+ T cells from blood, cultured in vitro. The rearrangement joins TRBV24-1 to TRBJ1-5, with a possible D match to TRBD1 (5 bases). The CDR3 spells CATSESGARSNQPQHF. The CDR3 DNA reads TGTGCCACCAGTGAGTCTGGGGCGAGGAGCAATCAGCCCCAGCATTTT.